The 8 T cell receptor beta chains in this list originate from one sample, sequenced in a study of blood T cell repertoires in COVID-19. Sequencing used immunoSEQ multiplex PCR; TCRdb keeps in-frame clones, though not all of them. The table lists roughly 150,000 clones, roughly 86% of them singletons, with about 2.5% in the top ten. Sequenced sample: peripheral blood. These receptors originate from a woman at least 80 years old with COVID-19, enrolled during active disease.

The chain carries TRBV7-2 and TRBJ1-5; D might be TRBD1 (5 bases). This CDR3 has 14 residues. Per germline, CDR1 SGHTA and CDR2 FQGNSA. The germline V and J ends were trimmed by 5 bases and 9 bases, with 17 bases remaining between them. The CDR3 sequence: CASSPGGSLRPQHF. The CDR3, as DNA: TGTGCCAGCAGCCCGGGGGGGTCCCTGAGGCCCCAGCATTTT.

CDR3 nucleotides: TGTGCCATCACCAGGGGGTTAGGAACTAATGAAAAACTGTTTTTT. This sequence encodes CAITRGLGTNEKLFF. V is TRBV10-3 and J is TRBJ1-4; 7 nucleotides match TRBD1. CDR3 length: 15 residues. In germline, CDR1 is ENHRY, CDR2 SYGVKD. The J segment lost 1 base and the V segment lost 7 bases, leaving 6 bases of the junction unmatched.

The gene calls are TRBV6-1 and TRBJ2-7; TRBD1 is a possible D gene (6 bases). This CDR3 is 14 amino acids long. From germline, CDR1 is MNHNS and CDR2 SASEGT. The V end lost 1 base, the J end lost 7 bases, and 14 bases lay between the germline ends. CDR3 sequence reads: CASSEEGRGGEQYF. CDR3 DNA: TGTGCCAGCAGTGAAGAGGGCAGGGGCGGAGAGCAGTACTTC.

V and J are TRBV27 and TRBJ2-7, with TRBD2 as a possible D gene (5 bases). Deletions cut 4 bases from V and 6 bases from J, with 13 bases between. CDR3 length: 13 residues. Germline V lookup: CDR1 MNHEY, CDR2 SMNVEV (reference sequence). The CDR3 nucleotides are TGTGCCAGCAGTTCGGCTAGCTTCACCGAGCAGTACTTC. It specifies CASSSASFTEQYF.

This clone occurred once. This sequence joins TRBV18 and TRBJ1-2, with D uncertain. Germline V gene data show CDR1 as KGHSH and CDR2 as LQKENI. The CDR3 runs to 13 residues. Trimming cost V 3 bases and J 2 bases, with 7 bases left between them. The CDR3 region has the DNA TGTGCCAGCTCACCTGACAAAAACTATGGCTACACCTTC. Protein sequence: CASSPDKNYGYTF.

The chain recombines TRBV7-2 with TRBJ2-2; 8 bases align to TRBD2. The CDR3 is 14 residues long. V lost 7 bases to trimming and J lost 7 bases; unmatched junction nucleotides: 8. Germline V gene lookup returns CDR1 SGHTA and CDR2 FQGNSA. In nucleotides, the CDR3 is TGTGCCAGCAAGTCCGGGGGGGGCAACGGGGAGCTGTTTTTT. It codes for CASKSGGGNGELFF.

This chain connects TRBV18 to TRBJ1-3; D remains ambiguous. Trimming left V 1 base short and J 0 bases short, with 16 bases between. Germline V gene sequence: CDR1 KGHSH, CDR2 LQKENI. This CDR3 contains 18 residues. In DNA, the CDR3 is TGTGCCAGCTCACCACAGGGCCAGGTTGGGAGCTCTGGAAACACCATATATTTT. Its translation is CASSPQGQVGSSGNTIYF.

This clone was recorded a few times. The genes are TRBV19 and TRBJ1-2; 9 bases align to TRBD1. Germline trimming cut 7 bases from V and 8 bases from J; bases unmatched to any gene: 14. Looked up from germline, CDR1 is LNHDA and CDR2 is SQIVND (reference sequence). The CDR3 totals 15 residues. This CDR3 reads CASTPRRDRVDGYTF. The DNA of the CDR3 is TGTGCCAGTACCCCCAGACGGGACAGGGTCGACGGCTACACCTTC.